This T cell receptor (beta chain) is drawn from a study of cytomegalovirus exposure and HLA in healthy donors. Overall study context: Most donors, 81% of a few hundred genotyped, fell in the Caucasian-associated ancestry cluster.

The CDR3 loop spans 16 amino acids. CDR1 and CDR2 from the germline V gene are SEHNR and FQNEAQ (reference sequence). V gave up 4 bases and J gave up 2 bases, with 18 bases separating them. PCR primers comprised 60 Vbeta and 13 Jbeta primers. The assay was immunoSEQ multiplex PCR, and TCRdb's table has in-frame clones only and misses some. Of about 120,000 clones listed, 60% to 80% are singletons. The sequencing sample was made of PBMCs. The receptor comes from a woman between 50 and 59 years old in good health and CMV-seronegative. This chain connects TRBV7-9 to TRBJ2-7; tentatively, D is TRBD1 (6 bases). CDR3 residues: CASSSISRGRTYEQYF. CDR3 in DNA: TGTGCCAGCAGCTCCATCAGCAGGGGCAGAACCTACGAGCAGTACTTC.